Listed below are T cell receptor beta chains from one sample, sequenced in a study of shared clonotypes between healthy human individuals. Sequencing used immunoSEQ multiplex PCR; TCRdb keeps in-frame clones, though not all of them. The sample has 400,000 to 600,000 clones, almost 80% seen once; the top ten hold approximately 13%. The material sequenced was PBMCs. The receptors were sampled from a woman in her thirties or forties in good health. Some clones in this sample may be carry-over from other donors' samples. The conserved cysteine and the conserved F or W are not part of the CDR3 here. Each record gives: V gene, J gene, CDR3 protein.

TRBV5-1,TRBJ2-5,ASSLAGQGGGETQY
TRBV7-9,TRBJ1-6,ASSQTGDSPLH
TRBV5-3,TRBJ2-1,ASSLSGTAEQF
TRBV2,TRBJ2-7,ASSGTAYEQY
TRBV19,TRBJ2-3,ASSTLLGGTDTQY
TRBV7-2,TRBJ2-1,ASSLSGSGGEQF
TRBV28,.,ASSLGDYEQY
TRBV2,TRBJ2-3,ASNPPDTQY
TRBV5-1,TRBJ1-2,ASSLSGQANYGYT
TRBV18,TRBJ2-1,ASSPYRDNEQF
TRBV16,TRBJ1-4,ASSQSMREKLF
TRBV30,TRBJ1-3,AWAGTAYSTIY
TRBV18,TRBJ2-7,ASSLRGGTSYYEQY
TRBV19,TRBJ1-2,ASSIQVDRDKYGYT
TRBV7-9,TRBJ2-7,ASSNPRDRANEQY